This T cell receptor beta chain is drawn from a study of cytotoxic CD8 clonotypes in ibrutinib-treated CLL. The germline gives CDR1 MNHEY, CDR2 SMNVEV (reference sequence). The CDR3 is 13 amino acids. V lost 1 base and J lost 7, with 10 bases in between. Assay used: immunoSEQ multiplex PCR; TCRdb lists only in-frame clones, some missing. The data contain some 200,000 clones, roughly 77% of them singletons. This specimen was PBMCs, taken after 12 months of ibrutinib treatment. The rearrangement uses TRBV27 and TRBJ1-1; D is possibly TRBD1 (5 bases). The receptor comes from a human donor with chronic lymphocytic leukemia. CDR3 sequence: CASSLLGAGEAFF. The CDR3 bases are TGTGCCAGCAGTTTATTAGGGGCCGGTGAAGCTTTCTTT.